This passage covers 32 T cell receptor beta chains from one sample sequenced in a study of T-cell reconstitution after alpha-beta-depleted transplantation in children. Unique molecular identifiers tagged the TCRbeta library. A single record per CDR3 protein comes from TCRdb applying MiXCR to the PCR reads. This table has about 540,000 distinct CDR3 sequences, 15% to 20% appearing once. Here the sequenced sample was PBMCs from the stem cell graft donor, taken from the stem cell graft. The receptors come from a human donor who donated a stem cell graft to a child with acute lymphoblastic leukemia.

There are a few counts of this clonotype. The J gene is TRBJ2-1, the V gene TRBV5-1; 7 positions match TRBD2. Trimming took 4 bases from V and 4 from J; bases not matched to a gene: 14. This CDR3 has 17 amino acids. Germline-derived CDR1 and CDR2 are SGHRS and YFSETQ. The DNA of the CDR3 is TGCGCCAGCAGCGGCAAAACACAGCGGGGCCCTTACAATGAGCAGTTCTTC. It specifies CASSGKTQRGPYNEQFF.

This clonotype was recorded a few times. The V and J genes are TRBV6-1 and TRBJ2-2; tentatively, D is TRBD2 (6 bases). CDR1 and CDR2 (germline): MNHNS, SASEGT. V gave up 6 bases and J gave up 7 bases, with 12 bases separating them. The CDR3 consists of 13 residues. This chain's CDR3 is CASRAGWSGELFF. Here the CDR3 DNA reads TGTGCCAGCAGGGCGGGATGGAGCGGGGAGCTGTTTTTT.

This clonotype was detected a few times. V and J are TRBV29-1 and TRBJ1-5; 11 bases match TRBD1. The ends lost 4 bases at V and 5 bases at J; junction bases unmatched: 4. The CDR3 extends over 14 amino acids. CDR1 SQVTM and CDR2 ANQGSEA come from the germline V gene. The CDR3: CSVGDRGFDQPQHF. CDR3 nucleotides: TGCAGCGTTGGGGACAGGGGGTTTGATCAGCCCCAGCATTTT.

The sample holds a few counts of this clonotype. The genes are TRBV28 and TRBJ2-7; 9 positions agree with TRBD2. With V trimmed by 4 bases and J by 4 bases, 11 bases remained unmatched. The CDR3 is 16 residues long. Per the germline V gene, CDR1 is MDHEN and CDR2 is SYDVKM. In DNA form, the CDR3 reads TGTGCCAGCAGTTCAAAGGGGCCGGGACTAGCTTACGAGCAGTACTTC. Translating gives CASSSKGPGLAYEQYF. The full variable domain, completed using reference TRBV28 and TRBJ2-7, is DVKVTQSSRYLVKRTGEKVFLECVQDMDHENMFWYRQDPGLGLRLIYFSYDVKMKEKGDIPEGYSVSREKKERFSLILESASTNQTSMYLCASSSKGPGLAYEQYFGPGTRLTVT.

The chain uses TRBV10-3 and TRBJ2-7; 9 bases map to TRBD2. J gave up 1 base and V 4 bases, and 2 bases lay outside the gene matches. The germline gives CDR1 ENHRY, CDR2 SYGVKD. The CDR3 runs to 14 residues. The CDR3 DNA follows: TGTGCCATCAGTGTAGCGGGGGAGTCCTACGAGCAGTACTTC. It translates to CAISVAGESYEQYF.

This clonotype was seen more than once but under ten times. This chain connects TRBV27 to TRBJ1-1; TRBD1 agrees at 7 bases. The V gene's germline CDR1 is MNHEY and CDR2 SMNVEV (reference sequence). V shed 6 bases, J shed 6 bases, and the junction held 13 bases outside the gene matches. This CDR3 is 15 amino acids long. In DNA, the CDR3 is TGTGCCAGCAGGGGAGGGGACAGTTCGATGTCTGAAGCTTTCTTT. The encoded protein is CASRGGDSSMSEAFF.

The chain carries TRBV5-4 and TRBJ2-7; D remains ambiguous. Trimming stripped 1 base from V and 5 bases from J, with 10 bases between. Germline V gives CDR1 SGHNT, CDR2 YYREEE (reference sequence). The CDR3 contains 13 residues. The CDR3 reads CASSLSLGNEQYF. Here the CDR3 DNA reads TGTGCCAGCAGCTTGAGTTTGGGGAACGAGCAGTACTTC. Filled out from reference TRBV5-4 and TRBJ2-7, the complete variable domain reads ETGVTQSPTHLIKTRGQQVTLRCSSQSGHNTVSWYQQALGQGPQFIFQYYREEENGRGNFPPRFSGLQFPNYSSELNVNALELDDSALYLCASSLSLGNEQYFGPGTRLTVT.

This clonotype was seen more than once but under ten times. The chain uses TRBV5-1 and TRBJ2-7, with D unresolved. The V and J ends lost 2 bases and 3 bases respectively, with 9 bases between them. The CDR3 length is 13 residues. CDR1 SGHRS and CDR2 YFSETQ come from the germline V gene. The CDR3 region is CASSFFEDYEQYF. In DNA form, the CDR3 reads TGCGCCAGCAGCTTTTTTGAGGACTACGAGCAGTACTTC. Full variable domain (remainder filled in from reference TRBV5-1 and TRBJ2-7): KAGVTQTPRYLIKTRGQQVTLSCSPISGHRSVSWYQQTPGQGLQFLFEYFSETQRNKGNFPGRFSGRQFSNSRSEMNVSTLELGDSALYLCASSFFEDYEQYFGPGTRLTVT.

This clonotype was counted a single time. This chain links TRBV7-9 with TRBJ2-1, with 8 bases lining up with TRBD2. Germline V gene data show CDR1 as SEHNR and CDR2 as FQNEAQ (reference sequence). Losses at the gene ends were 0 bases for V and 7 bases for J; bases not matched to a gene: 8. The length of the CDR3 is 16 residues. This CDR3 reads CASSLAVSSGYNEQFF. CDR3 bases: TGTGCCAGCAGCTTAGCAGTGTCTAGCGGGTATAATGAGCAGTTCTTC. The complete variable domain, with remaining parts taken from reference TRBV7-9 and TRBJ2-1, reads DTGVSQNPRHKITKRGQNVTFRCDPISEHNRLYWYRQTLGQGPEFLTYFQNEAQLEKSRLLSDRFSAERPKGSFSTLEIQRTEQGDSAMYLCASSLAVSSGYNEQFFGPGTRLTVL.

This clonotype was observed a few times. V gene TRBV19 combines with J gene TRBJ2-7; D gene unclear. The CDR3 is 13 amino acids. The V and J ends lost 5 bases and 4 bases respectively, with 12 bases between them. CDR1 LNHDA and CDR2 SQIVND come from the germline V gene (reference sequence). The DNA of the CDR3 is TGTGCCAGTAGTCCTGGACCTTTATACGAGCAGTACTTC. Amino acids: CASSPGPLYEQYF. The full variable domain, rest sourced from reference TRBV19 and TRBJ2-7, is DGGITQSPKYLFRKEGQNVTLSCEQNLNHDAMYWYRQDPGQGLRLIYYSQIVNDFQKGDIAEGYSVSREKKESFPLTVTSAQKNPTAFYLCASSPGPLYEQYFGPGTRLTVT.

This clonotype has just a few counts. This sequence joins TRBV5-6 and TRBJ2-7, with a possible D match to TRBD1 (5 bases). Germline CDR1 is SGHDT and CDR2 is YYEEEE. The V end lost 0 bases, the J end lost 5 bases, and 12 bases lay between the germline ends. The CDR3 is 14 residues long. This CDR3 is CASSLARAYDEQYF. DNA for the CDR3: TGTGCCAGCAGCTTGGCCAGGGCCTACGACGAGCAGTACTTC.

This clonotype has more than one count but fewer than ten. The chain employs TRBV20-1 and TRBJ1-5; 8 bases agree with TRBD1. CDR1 is DFQATT and CDR2 is SNEGSKA in the germline V gene (reference sequence). V was clipped by 3 bases and J by 0 bases; unmatched bases: 10. The CDR3 length is 17 residues. CDR3 sequence: CSASTGGRIDSNQPQHF. CDR3 DNA: TGCAGTGCTAGTACAGGGGGAAGGATTGATAGCAATCAGCCCCAGCATTTT.

The rearrangement joins TRBV5-1 to TRBJ2-1, with 11 positions matching TRBD2. The CDR3 sequence is 16 residues long. Germline values: CDR1 SGHRS, CDR2 YFSETQ. V lost 3 bases and J lost 4; bases outside the gene matches: 6. The CDR3 spells CASSSITSGSYNEQFF. The CDR3 region has the DNA TGCGCCAGCAGCTCCATCACTAGCGGGAGTTACAATGAGCAGTTCTTC.

This clonotype was observed a few times. V usage is TRBV10-2 and J usage is TRBJ2-1, with TRBD2 as a possible D gene (5 bases). The CDR3 length is 15 residues. Per germline, CDR1 WSHSY and CDR2 SAAADI. The V and J ends lost 2 bases and 7 bases respectively, with 15 bases between them. This CDR3 is CASSEGRAPRNEQFF. The CDR3 DNA follows: TGCGCCAGCAGTGAGGGGCGGGCCCCGAGGAATGAGCAGTTCTTC.

This clonotype was seen only a few times. V is TRBV5-6 and J is TRBJ2-7; D perhaps matches TRBD2 (5 bases). The CDR3 totals 13 residues. V gave up 6 bases and J gave up 2 bases, with 12 bases separating them. CDR1 SGHDT and CDR2 YYEEEE come from the germline V gene. The CDR3 spells CASTLIGTYEQYF. Written as DNA, the CDR3 is TGTGCCAGCACCCTTATCGGGACCTACGAGCAGTACTTC.

This chain joins TRBV11-2 and TRBJ2-1; D not resolved. Looked up from germline, CDR1 is SGHAT and CDR2 is FQNNGV. This CDR3 has 15 residues. With 0 bases removed from V and 0 bases from J, the gap between germline ends came to 6 bases. The CDR3 nucleotides read TGTGCCAGCAGCTTAGACGGCTTCTCCTACAATGAGCAGTTCTTC. Translated, it gives CASSLDGFSYNEQFF.

This chain uses TRBV9 with TRBJ1-6; TRBD1 matches 7 bases. The CDR3 is 17 amino acids. Per the germline V gene, CDR1 is SGDLS and CDR2 is YYNGEE. Trimming cost V 3 bases and J 6 bases; bases outside gene matches: 12. The CDR3 spells CASSGLGRQGFNSPLHF. The CDR3 nucleotides are TGTGCCAGCAGCGGCCTGGGGAGACAGGGCTTTAATTCACCCCTCCACTTT.

The chain uses TRBV12-3 or TRBV12-4 and TRBJ2-3; TRBD2 agrees at 7 bases. The CDR3 runs to 15 residues. V lost 6 bases to trimming and J lost 2 bases; unmatched junction nucleotides: 8. CDR3 amino acids: CASSPSGAYTDTQYF. In nucleotides, the CDR3 is TGTGCCAGCAGCCCCAGCGGGGCCTACACAGATACGCAGTATTTT.

The V call is TRBV29-1, the J call TRBJ2-7; no definite D call. Germline loops: CDR1 SQVTM, CDR2 ANQGSEA. CDR3 length: 12 amino acids. Trimming stripped 7 bases from V and 0 bases from J, with 10 bases between. This chain's CDR3 is CSAQRSSYEQYF. The DNA for the CDR3 is TGCAGCGCCCAACGGAGCTCCTACGAGCAGTACTTC.

This clonotype was found a few times. The V and J genes are TRBV27 and TRBJ2-2; 8 bases line up with TRBD2. The V gene's germline CDR1 is MNHEY and CDR2 SMNVEV (reference sequence). CDR3 length: 17 amino acids. V shed 6 bases and J 7 bases; nucleotides not matched to a gene: 16. The CDR3 DNA reads as TGTGCCAGCAGCCCACCTGTAGCGGGACTGGTCCACGGGGAGCTGTTTTTT. Translating it yields CASSPPVAGLVHGELFF.

The chain carries TRBV20-1 and TRBJ2-7; D possibly corresponds to TRBD1 (6 bases). Germline CDR1 reads DFQATT; CDR2 reads SNEGSKA (reference sequence). The CDR3 is made up of 13 amino acids. V lost 5 bases and J 3 bases, leaving 14 bases between the germline ends. CDR3: CSAGIEQGYEQYF. The CDR3 DNA follows: TGCAGTGCTGGTATAGAACAGGGCTACGAGCAGTACTTC.

This clonotype occurred a few times. The chain has TRBV7-9 and TRBJ2-5, with D tentatively TRBD1 or TRBD2 (5 bases each). This CDR3 is 14 amino acids long. The V and J ends lost 5 bases and 4 bases respectively, with 14 bases between them. Germline V gene data show CDR1 as SEHNR and CDR2 as FQNEAQ (reference sequence). The CDR3: CASSPRDLPETQYF. The CDR3, as DNA: TGTGCCAGCAGCCCCCGGGACCTCCCAGAGACCCAGTACTTC. The full variable domain, rest sourced from reference TRBV7-9 and TRBJ2-5, is DTGVSQNPRHKITKRGQNVTFRCDPISEHNRLYWYRQTLGQGPEFLTYFQNEAQLEKSRLLSDRFSAERPKGSFSTLEIQRTEQGDSAMYLCASSPRDLPETQYFGPGTRLLVL.

J is TRBJ2-2 and V is TRBV10-2; 8 bases are shared with TRBD1. The CDR3 is 15 amino acids. Germline V gives CDR1 WSHSY, CDR2 SAAADI. V lost 6 bases, J lost 0 bases, and 3 bases stayed unmatched. This chain's CDR3 is CASRDRAANTGELFF. The DNA of the CDR3 is TGCGCCAGCAGGGACAGGGCCGCGAACACCGGGGAGCTGTTTTTT.

This clonotype was detected a few times. The CDR3 nucleotides are TGCGCCAGCAGCGTACGCACAGGGGTAGTAGCAGATACGCAGTATTTT. Its protein product is CASSVRTGVVADTQYF. The rearrangement uses TRBV5-1 and TRBJ2-3; 7 nucleotides align to TRBD1. In germline, CDR1 is SGHRS, CDR2 YFSETQ. J was trimmed by 4 bases and V by 4 bases; bases with no gene match: 12. This CDR3 contains 16 residues.

The J gene is TRBJ2-1, the V gene TRBV9, with D perhaps matching TRBD1 (7 bases). Between the trimmed V and J ends, which lost 3 bases and 2 bases, there was a span of 15 bases. This CDR3 spans 16 amino acids. Germline V gives CDR1 SGDLS, CDR2 YYNGEE. The CDR3 DNA reads as TGTGCCAGCAGCGGGGACTGGACAGGTACCTACAATGAGCAGTTCTTC. Encoded protein: CASSGDWTGTYNEQFF.

This clonotype showed up many times. This rearrangement joins TRBV27 to TRBJ2-1; D call uncertain. Looked up from germline, CDR1 is MNHEY and CDR2 is SMNVEV (reference sequence). This CDR3 is 11 amino acids long. V was clipped by 5 bases and J by 4 bases, with 3 bases between them. In DNA, the CDR3 is TGTGCCAGCAGTGGGTACAATGAGCAGTTCTTC. Amino acid sequence: CASSGYNEQFF.

This clonotype occurred many times. The CDR3 DNA follows: TGCAGTGCTAGAGATCTTGGGAGCCACCAAGAGACCCAGTACTTC. Amino acids: CSARDLGSHQETQYF. The V and J genes are TRBV20-1 and TRBJ2-5; a weak D match, TRBD2 (5 bases). Between the trimmed V and J ends, which lost 0 bases and 0 bases, there was a span of 11 bases. This CDR3 has 15 residues. Per germline, CDR1 DFQATT and CDR2 SNEGSKA (reference sequence).

V gene TRBV5-6 combines with J gene TRBJ2-2; D not certain. The CDR3 is made up of 16 amino acids. CDR1 is SGHDT and CDR2 is YYEEEE in the germline V gene. The V end was cut by 0 bases, the J end by 0 bases, with 9 bases between. This CDR3 reads CASSLVRNANTGELFF. The CDR3 nucleotides read TGTGCCAGCAGCTTGGTACGGAACGCGAACACCGGGGAGCTGTTTTTT.

V and J are TRBV28 and TRBJ2-5, with D tentatively TRBD1 (5 bases). Germline assignment: CDR1 MDHEN and CDR2 SYDVKM. The V gene lost 6 bases and the J gene lost 4 bases, with 12 bases spanning the gap. The CDR3 runs to 13 residues. The CDR3 sequence: CASRGLGLETQYF. The CDR3 nucleotides are TGTGCCAGCAGGGGGCTGGGCCTAGAGACCCAGTACTTC.

This clonotype showed up just a few times. The chain links TRBV7-9 to TRBJ2-7; D gene ambiguous. In germline, CDR1 is SEHNR, CDR2 FQNEAQ (reference sequence). The CDR3 has 17 amino acids. Trimming cost V 5 bases and J 3 bases, with 23 bases left between them. The CDR3 coding sequence is TGTGCCAGCAGCCTACTATCTACCGAGTTTCCAGGCTACGAGCAGTACTTC. It is translated as CASSLLSTEFPGYEQYF.

The table lists this clonotype with a few counts. This rearrangement joins TRBV7-9 to TRBJ2-1; 14 bases align to TRBD2. Germline lookup yields CDR1 SEHNR and CDR2 FQNEAQ (reference sequence). CDR3 length equals 17 residues. The junction had 15 bases not matched to a gene; V was cut back by 10 bases and J by 7 bases. CDR3 region: CATQGLAGVLEGNEQFF. The CDR3 region has the DNA TGTGCCACCCAGGGACTAGCGGGAGTTCTGGAGGGGAATGAGCAGTTCTTC.

This clonotype was detected only a few times. The genes are TRBV11-2 and TRBJ1-1, with D possibly matching TRBD1 (5 bases). Trimming took 2 bases from V and 5 from J, leaving 12 bases between them. The CDR3 extends over 14 amino acids. Germline assignment: CDR1 SGHAT and CDR2 FQNNGV. The CDR3 DNA sequence: TGTGCCAGCAGCTTATCGTCAGGGAGAACTGAAGCTTTCTTT. It specifies CASSLSSGRTEAFF.